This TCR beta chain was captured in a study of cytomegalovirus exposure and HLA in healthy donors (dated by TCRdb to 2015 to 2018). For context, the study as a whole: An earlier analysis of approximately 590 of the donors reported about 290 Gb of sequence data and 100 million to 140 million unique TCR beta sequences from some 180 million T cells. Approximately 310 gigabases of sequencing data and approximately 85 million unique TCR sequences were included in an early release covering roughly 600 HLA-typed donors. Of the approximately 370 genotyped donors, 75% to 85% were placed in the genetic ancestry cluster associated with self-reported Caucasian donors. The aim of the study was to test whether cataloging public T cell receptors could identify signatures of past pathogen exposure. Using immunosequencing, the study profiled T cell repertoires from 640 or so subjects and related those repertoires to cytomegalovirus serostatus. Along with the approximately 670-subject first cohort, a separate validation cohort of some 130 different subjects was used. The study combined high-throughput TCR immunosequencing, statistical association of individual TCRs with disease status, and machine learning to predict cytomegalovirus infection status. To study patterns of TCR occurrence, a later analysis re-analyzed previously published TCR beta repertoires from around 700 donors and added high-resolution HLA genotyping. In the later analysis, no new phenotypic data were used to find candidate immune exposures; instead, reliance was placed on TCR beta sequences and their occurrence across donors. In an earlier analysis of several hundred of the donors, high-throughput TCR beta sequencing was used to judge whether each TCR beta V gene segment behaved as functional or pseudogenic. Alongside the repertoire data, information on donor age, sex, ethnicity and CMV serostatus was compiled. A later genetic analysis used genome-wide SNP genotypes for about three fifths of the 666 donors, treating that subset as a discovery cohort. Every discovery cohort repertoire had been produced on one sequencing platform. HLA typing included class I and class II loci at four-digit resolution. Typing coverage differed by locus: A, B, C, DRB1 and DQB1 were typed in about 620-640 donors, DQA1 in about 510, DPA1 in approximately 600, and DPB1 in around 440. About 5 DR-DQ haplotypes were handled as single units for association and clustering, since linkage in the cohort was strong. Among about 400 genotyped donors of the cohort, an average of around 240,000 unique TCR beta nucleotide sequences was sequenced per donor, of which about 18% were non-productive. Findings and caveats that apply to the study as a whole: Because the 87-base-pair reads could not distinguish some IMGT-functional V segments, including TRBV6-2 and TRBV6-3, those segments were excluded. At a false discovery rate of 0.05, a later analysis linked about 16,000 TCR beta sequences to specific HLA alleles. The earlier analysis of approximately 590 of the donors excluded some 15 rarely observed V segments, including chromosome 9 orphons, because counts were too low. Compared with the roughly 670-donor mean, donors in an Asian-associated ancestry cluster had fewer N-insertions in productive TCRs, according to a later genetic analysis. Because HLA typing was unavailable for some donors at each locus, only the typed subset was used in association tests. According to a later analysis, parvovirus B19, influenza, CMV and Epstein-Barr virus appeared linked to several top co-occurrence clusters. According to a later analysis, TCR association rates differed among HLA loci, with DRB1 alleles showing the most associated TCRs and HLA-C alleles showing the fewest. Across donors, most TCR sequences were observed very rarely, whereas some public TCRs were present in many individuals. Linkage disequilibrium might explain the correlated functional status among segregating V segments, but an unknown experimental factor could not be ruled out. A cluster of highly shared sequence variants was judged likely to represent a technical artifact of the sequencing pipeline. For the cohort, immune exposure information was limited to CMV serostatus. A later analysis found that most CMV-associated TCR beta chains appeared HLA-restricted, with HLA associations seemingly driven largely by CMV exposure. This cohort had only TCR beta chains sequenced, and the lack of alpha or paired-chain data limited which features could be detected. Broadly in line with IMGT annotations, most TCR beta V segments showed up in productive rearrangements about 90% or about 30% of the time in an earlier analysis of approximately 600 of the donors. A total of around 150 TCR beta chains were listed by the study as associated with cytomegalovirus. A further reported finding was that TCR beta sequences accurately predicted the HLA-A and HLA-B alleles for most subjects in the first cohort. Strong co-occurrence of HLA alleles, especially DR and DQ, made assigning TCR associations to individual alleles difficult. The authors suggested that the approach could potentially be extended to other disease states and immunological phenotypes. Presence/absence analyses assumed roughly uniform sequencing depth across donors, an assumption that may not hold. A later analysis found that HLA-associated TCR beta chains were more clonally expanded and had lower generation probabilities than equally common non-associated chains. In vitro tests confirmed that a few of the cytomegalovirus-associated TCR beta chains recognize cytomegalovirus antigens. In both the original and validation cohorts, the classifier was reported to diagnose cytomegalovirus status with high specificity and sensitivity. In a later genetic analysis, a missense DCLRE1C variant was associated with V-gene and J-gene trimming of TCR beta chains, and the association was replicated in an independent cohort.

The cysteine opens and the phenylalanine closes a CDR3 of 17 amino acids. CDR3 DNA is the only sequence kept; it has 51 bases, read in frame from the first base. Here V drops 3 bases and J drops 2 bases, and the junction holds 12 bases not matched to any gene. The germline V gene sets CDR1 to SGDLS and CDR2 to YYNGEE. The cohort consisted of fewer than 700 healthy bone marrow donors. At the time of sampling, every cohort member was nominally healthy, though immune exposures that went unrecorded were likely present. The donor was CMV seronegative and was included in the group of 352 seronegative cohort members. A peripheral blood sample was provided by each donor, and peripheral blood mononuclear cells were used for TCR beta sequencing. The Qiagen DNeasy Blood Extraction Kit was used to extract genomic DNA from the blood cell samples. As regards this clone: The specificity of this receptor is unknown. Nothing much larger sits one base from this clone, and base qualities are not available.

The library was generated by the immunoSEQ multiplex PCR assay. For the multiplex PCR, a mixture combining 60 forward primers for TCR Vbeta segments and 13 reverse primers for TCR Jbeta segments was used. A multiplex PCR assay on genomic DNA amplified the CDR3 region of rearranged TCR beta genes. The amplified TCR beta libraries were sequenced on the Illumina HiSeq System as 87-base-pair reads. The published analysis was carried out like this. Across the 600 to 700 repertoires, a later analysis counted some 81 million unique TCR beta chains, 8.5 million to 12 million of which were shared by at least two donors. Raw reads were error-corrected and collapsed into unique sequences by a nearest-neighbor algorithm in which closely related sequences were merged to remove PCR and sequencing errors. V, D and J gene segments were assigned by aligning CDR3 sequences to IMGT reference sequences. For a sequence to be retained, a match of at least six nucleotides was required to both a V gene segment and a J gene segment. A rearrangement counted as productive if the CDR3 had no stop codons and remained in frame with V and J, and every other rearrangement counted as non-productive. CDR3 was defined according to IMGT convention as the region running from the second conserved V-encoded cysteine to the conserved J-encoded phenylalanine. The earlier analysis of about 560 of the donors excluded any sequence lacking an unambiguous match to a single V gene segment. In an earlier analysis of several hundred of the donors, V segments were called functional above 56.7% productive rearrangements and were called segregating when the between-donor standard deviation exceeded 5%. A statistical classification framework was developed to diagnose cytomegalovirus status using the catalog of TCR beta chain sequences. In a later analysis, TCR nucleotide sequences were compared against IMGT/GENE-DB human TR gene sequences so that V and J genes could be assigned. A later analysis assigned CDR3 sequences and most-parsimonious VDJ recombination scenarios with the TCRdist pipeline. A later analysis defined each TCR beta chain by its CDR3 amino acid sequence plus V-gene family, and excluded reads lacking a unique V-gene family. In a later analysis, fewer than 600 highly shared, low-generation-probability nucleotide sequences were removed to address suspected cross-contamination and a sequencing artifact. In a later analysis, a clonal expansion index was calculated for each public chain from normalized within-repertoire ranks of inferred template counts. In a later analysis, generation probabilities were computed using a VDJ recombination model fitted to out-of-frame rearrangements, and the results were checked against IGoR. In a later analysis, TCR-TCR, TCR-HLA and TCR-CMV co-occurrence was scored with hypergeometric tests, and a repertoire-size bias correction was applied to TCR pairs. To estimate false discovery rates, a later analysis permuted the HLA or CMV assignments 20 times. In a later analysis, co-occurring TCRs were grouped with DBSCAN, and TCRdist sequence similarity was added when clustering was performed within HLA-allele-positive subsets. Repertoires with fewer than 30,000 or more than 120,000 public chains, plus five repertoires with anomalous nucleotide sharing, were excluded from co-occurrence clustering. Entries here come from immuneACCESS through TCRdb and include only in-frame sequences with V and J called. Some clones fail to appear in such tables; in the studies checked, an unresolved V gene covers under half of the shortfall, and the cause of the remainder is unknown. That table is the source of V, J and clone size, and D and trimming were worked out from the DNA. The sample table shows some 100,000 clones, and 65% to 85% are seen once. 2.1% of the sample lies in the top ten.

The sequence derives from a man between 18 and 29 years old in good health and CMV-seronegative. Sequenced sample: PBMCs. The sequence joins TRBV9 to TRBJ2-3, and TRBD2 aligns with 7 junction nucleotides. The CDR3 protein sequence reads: CASSATSSYRDTDTQYF. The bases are TGTGCCAGCAGCGCGACTAGCTCCTACCGAGACACAGATACGCAGTATTTT.